The clone carrying this TCR beta chain was seen a handful of times. MiXCR, run by TCRdb on the RT-PCR reads, gives a single entry per CDR3 protein. The repertoire has roughly 960,000 distinct CDR3 sequences, more than 15% of them found once; the top ten carry roughly 6.4%. The sample is drawn from a study of patients and donors after allogeneic stem cell transplantation. Looked up from germline, CDR1 is ENHRY and CDR2 is SYGVKD. Between the trimmed V and J ends, which lost 2 bases and 2 bases, there was a span of 16 bases. The CDR3 has 16 amino acids. This chain links TRBV10-3 with TRBJ2-7; no definite D call. The source of this sequence is a human donor who was either an allogeneic HSCT recipient or a stem cell or donor lymphocyte infusion donor (not recorded which). It is not recorded whose cells these are; they may come from a transplant donor. The sample was blood, either unsorted or a sorted T cell fraction (not recorded which). The CDR3 here is CAISEPAARSTYEQYF. The CDR3 DNA is TGTGCCATCAGTGAGCCCGCGGCAAGGTCCACCTACGAGCAGTACTTC.